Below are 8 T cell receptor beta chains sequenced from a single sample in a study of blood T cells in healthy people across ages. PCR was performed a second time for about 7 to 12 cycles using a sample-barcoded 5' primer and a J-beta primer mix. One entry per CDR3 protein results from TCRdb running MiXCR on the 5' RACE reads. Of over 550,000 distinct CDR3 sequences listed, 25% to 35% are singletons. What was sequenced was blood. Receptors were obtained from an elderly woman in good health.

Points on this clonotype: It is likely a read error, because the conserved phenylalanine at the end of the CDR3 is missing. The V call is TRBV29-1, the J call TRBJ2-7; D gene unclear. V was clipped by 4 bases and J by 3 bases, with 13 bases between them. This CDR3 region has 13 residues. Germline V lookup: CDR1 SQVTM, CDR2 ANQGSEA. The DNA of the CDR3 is TGCAGCGTTGGTCTCGGGTGGGGCTACGAGCAGTACTGC. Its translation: CSVGLGWGYEQYC.

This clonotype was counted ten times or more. The DNA of the CDR3 is TGCGCCAGCAGCCAAGATGTCAACTCCTACGAGCAGTACTTC. Residues: CASSQDVNSYEQYF. The V and J genes are TRBV4-3 and TRBJ2-7; D unresolved. V was clipped by 0 bases and J by 0 bases, with 6 bases between them. The CDR3 has 14 amino acids. Germline V gene data show CDR1 as LGHNA and CDR2 as YSLEER.

CDR3 bases: TGTGCCAGCAGTTTACGTCGCGGGAGGATAAACAATGAGCAGTTCTTC. This codes for CASSLRRGRINNEQFF. This chain connects TRBV27 to TRBJ2-1, with 8 bases fitting TRBD2. The J segment lost 5 bases and the V segment lost 2 bases, leaving 8 bases of the junction unmatched. The germline V gene encodes CDR1 MNHEY and CDR2 SMNVEV (reference sequence). The length of the CDR3 is 16 residues.

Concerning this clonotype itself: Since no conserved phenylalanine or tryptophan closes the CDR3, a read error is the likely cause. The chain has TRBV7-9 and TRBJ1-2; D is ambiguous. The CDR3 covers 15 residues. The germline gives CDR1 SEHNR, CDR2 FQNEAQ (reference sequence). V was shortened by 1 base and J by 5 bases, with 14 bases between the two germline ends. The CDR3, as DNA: TGTGCCAGCAGCTTAGGAGTCGGGAATGGATATGGCTACACCTGC. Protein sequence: CASSLGVGNGYGYTC.

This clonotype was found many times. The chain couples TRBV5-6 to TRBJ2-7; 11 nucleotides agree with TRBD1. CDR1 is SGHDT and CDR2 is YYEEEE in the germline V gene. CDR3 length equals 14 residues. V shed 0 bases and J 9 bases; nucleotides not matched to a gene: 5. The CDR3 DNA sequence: TGTGCCAGCAGCTTGGGGCCGGGACAGGGGGTGCAGTACTTC. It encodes CASSLGPGQGVQYF. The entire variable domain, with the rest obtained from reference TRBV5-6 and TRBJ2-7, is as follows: DAGVTQSPTHLIKTRGQQVTLRCSPKSGHDTVSWYQQALGQGPQFIFQYYEEEERQRGNFPDRFSGHQFPNYSSELNVNALLLGDSALYLCASSLGPGQGVQYFGPGTRLTVT.

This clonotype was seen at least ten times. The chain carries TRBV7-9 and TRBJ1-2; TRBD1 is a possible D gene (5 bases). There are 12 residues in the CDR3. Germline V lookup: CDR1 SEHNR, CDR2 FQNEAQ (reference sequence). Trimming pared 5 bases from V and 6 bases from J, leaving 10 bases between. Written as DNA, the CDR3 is TGTGCCAGCAGCCGGCCGACAGATGGCTACACCTTC. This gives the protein CASSRPTDGYTF.

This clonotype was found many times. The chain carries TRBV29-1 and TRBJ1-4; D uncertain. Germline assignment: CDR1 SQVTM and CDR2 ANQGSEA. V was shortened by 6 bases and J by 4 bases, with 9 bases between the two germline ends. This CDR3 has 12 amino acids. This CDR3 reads CSVANFNEKLFF. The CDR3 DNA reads TGCAGCGTGGCCAATTTTAATGAAAAACTGTTTTTT.

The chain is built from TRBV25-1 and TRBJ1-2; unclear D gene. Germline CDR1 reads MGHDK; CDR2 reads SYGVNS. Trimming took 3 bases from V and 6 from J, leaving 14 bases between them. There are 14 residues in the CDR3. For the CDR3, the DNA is TGTGCCAGCAGTGACACAGCGAACGCTCATGGCTACACCTTC. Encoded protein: CASSDTANAHGYTF.